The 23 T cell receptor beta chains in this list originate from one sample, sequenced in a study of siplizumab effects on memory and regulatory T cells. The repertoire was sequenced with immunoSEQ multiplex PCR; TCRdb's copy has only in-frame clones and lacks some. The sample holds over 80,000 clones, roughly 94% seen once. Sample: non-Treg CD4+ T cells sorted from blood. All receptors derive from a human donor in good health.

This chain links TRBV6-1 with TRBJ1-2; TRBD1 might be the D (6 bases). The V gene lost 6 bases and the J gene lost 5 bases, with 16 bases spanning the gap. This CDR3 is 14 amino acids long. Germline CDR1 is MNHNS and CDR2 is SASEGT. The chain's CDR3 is CASSEMRQAYGYTF. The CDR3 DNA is TGTGCCAGCAGCGAGATGCGACAGGCGTATGGCTACACCTTC.

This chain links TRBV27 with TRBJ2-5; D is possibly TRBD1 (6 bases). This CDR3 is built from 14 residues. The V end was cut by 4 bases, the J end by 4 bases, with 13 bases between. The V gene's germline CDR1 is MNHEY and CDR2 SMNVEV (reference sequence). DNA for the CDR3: TGTGCCAGCAGTTCCCTAACAGGGATAGAGACCCAGTACTTC. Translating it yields CASSSLTGIETQYF.

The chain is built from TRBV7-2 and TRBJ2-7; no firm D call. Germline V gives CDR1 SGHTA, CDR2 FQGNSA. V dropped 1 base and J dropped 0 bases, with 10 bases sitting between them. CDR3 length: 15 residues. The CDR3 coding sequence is TGTGCCAGCAGCTTAGTAACGGCTAGCTCCTACGAGCAGTACTTC. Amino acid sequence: CASSLVTASSYEQYF. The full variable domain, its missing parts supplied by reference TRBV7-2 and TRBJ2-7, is GAGVSQSPSNKVTEKGKDVELRCDPISGHTALYWYRQSLGQGLEFLIYFQGNSAPDKSGLPSDRFSAERTGGSVSTLTIQRTQQEDSAVYLCASSLVTASSYEQYFGPGTRLTVT.

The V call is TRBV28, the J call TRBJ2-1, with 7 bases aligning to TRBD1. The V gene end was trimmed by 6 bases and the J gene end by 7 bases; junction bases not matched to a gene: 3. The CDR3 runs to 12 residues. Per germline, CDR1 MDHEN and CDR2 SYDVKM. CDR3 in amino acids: CASSLQGNEQFF. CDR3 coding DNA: TGTGCCAGCAGCCTACAGGGGAATGAGCAGTTCTTC.

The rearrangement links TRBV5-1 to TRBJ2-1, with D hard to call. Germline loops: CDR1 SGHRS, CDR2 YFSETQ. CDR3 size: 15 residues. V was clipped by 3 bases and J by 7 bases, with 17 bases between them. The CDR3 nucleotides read TGCGCCAGCAGCTCGGGTCTAGACACACTAAATGAGCAGTTCTTC. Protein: CASSSGLDTLNEQFF.

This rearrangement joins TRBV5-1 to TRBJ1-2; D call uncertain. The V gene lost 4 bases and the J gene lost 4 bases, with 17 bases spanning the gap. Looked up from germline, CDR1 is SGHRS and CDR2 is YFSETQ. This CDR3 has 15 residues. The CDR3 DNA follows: TGCGCCAGCAGCCCACTGCCAGGAAACATCTATGGCTACACCTTC. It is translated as CASSPLPGNIYGYTF.

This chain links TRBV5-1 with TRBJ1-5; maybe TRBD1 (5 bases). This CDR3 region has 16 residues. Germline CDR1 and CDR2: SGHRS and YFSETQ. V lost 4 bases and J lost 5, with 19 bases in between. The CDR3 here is CASSPGTETAHQPQHF. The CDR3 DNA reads TGCGCCAGCAGCCCCGGAACCGAGACAGCGCATCAGCCCCAGCATTTT.

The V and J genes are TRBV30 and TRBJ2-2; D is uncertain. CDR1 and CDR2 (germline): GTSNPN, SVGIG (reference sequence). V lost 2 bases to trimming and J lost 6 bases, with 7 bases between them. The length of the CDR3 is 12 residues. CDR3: CAWSLGPGELFF. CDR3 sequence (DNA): TGTGCCTGGAGTCTGGGTCCCGGGGAGCTGTTTTTT.

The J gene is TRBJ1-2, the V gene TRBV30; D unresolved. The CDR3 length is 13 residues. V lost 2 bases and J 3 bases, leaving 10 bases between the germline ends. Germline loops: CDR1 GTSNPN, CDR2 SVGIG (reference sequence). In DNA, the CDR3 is TGTGCCTGGAGTACAATCGGACACTATGGCTACACCTTC. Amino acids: CAWSTIGHYGYTF.

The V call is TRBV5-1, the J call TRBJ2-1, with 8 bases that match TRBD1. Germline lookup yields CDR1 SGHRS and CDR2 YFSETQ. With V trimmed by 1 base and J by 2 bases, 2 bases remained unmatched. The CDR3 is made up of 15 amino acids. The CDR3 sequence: CASSLQGAPYNEQFF. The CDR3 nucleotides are TGCGCCAGCAGCTTGCAGGGGGCGCCCTACAATGAGCAGTTCTTC.

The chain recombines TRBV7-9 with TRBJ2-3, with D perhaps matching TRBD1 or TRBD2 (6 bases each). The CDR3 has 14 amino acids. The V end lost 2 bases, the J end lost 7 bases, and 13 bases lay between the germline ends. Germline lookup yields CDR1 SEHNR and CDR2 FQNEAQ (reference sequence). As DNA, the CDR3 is TGTGCCAGCAGCTTACGAGGGGGGCCCTATACGCAGTATTTT. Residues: CASSLRGGPYTQYF.

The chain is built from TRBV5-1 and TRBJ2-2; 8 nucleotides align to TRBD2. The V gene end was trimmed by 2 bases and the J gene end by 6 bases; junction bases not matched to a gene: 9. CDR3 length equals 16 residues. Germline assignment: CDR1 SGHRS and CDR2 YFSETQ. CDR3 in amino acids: CASSLGGAGGAGELFF. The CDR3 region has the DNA TGCGCCAGCAGCTTAGGTGGCGCGGGAGGAGCCGGGGAGCTGTTTTTT.

Here the CDR3 reads CASSTYSVNQPQHF. CDR3 coding DNA: TGTGCCAGCAGTACTTACAGCGTTAATCAGCCCCAGCATTTT. This chain uses TRBV6-1 with TRBJ1-5; D is undetermined. The germline V gene has CDR1 MNHNS and CDR2 SASEGT. V lost 5 bases and J lost 4, with 12 bases in between. The CDR3 runs 14 residues.

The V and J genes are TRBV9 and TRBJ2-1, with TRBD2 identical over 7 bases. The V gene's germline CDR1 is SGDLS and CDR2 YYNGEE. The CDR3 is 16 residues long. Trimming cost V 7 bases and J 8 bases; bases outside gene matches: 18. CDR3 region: CASGKGGSFRTDEQFF. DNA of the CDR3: TGTGCCAGCGGGAAGGGCGGGAGTTTCCGCACAGATGAGCAGTTCTTC.

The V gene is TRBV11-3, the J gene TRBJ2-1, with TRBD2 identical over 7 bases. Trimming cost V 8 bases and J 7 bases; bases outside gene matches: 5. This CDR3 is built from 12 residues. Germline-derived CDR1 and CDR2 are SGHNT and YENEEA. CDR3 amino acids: CASGRVGNEQFF. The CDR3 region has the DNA TGTGCCAGCGGGAGGGTAGGAAATGAGCAGTTCTTC.

CDR3 DNA sequence: TGTGCCAGCAGTACCAACAGGGGGCTTAGCTCCTACAATGAGCAGTTCTTC. Protein product: CASSTNRGLSSYNEQFF. The chain recombines TRBV28 with TRBJ2-1; 9 nucleotides match TRBD1. Germline-derived CDR1 and CDR2 are MDHEN and SYDVKM. The CDR3 length is 17 residues. V lost 5 bases to trimming and J lost 0 bases; unmatched junction nucleotides: 8.

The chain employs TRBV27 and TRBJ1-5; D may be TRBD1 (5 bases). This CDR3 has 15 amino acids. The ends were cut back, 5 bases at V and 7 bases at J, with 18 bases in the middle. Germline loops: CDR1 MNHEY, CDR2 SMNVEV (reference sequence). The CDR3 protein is CASSIWGGAGQPQHF. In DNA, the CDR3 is TGTGCCAGCAGTATTTGGGGCGGGGCTGGCCAGCCCCAGCATTTT.

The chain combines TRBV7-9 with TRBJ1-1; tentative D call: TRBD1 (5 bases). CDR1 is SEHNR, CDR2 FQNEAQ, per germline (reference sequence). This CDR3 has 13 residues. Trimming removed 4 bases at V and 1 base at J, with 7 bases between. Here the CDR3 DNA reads TGTGCCAGCAGCTCAGACAGGAACACTGAAGCTTTCTTT. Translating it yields CASSSDRNTEAFF.

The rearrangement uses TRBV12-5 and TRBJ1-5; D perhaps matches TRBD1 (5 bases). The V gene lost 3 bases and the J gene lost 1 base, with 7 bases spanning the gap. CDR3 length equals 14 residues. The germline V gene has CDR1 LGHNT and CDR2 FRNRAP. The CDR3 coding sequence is TGTGCTAGTGGTTTATCAGGGAGCAATCAGCCCCAGCATTTT. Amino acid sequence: CASGLSGSNQPQHF.

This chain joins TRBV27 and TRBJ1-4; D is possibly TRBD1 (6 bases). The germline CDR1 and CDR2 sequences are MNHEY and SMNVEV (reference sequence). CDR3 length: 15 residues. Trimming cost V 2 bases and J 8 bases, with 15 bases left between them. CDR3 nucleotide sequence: TGTGCCAGCAGTTTAGCCCCAGGGGCTGGGGAAAAACTGTTTTTT. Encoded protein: CASSLAPGAGEKLFF.

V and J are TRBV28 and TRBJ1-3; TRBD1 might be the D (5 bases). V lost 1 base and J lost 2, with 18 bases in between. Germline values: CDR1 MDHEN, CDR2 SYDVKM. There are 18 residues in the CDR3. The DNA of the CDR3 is TGTGCCAGCAGTTTATTTGGACTCCGGGGCACCACTGGAAACACCATATATTTT. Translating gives CASSLFGLRGTTGNTIYF.

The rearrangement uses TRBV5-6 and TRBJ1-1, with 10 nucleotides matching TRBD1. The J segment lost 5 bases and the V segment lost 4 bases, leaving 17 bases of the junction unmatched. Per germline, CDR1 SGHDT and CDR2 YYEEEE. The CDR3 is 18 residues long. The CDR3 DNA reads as TGTGCCAGCAGCCATTATACCCGACAGGGGGCTTTTCAGACTGAAGCTTTCTTT. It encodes CASSHYTRQGAFQTEAFF.

The chain's CDR3 is CASRGQERNYGYTF. The CDR3 region has the DNA TGTGCCAGTAGGGGACAGGAGAGGAACTATGGCTACACCTTC. The chain combines TRBV19 with TRBJ1-2, with TRBD1 matching 8 bases. Trimming at V came to 6 bases and at J to 2 bases, leaving 5 bases not matched to a gene. This CDR3 has 14 residues. The germline V gene has CDR1 LNHDA and CDR2 SQIVND (reference sequence). Using reference TRBV19 and TRBJ1-2 for the parts outside the CDR3, the full variable domain is DGGITQSPKYLFRKEGQNVTLSCEQNLNHDAMYWYRQDPGQGLRLIYYSQIVNDFQKGDIAEGYSVSREKKESFPLTVTSAQKNPTAFYLCASRGQERNYGYTFGSGTRLTVV.